What follows describes a single TCR beta chain. The ends were cut back, 6 bases at V and 1 base at J, with 13 bases in the middle. CDR1 MNHEY and CDR2 SVGAGI come from the germline V gene. CDR3 size: 15 residues. In assigning cohorts, the study relied on participant-reported clinical history. Cohort 3 recovery required two negative PCRs, clearance, or symptom resolution. This record belongs to a study of blood T cell repertoires in COVID-19. Looking at the study overall: Acute and convalescent COVID-19 specimens originated in the United States, Italy and Spain.

TCRdb's copy holds only in-frame clones and misses some; the assay was immunoSEQ multiplex PCR. The sample consists of more than 200,000 clones, nearly 90% of them appearing once. This receptor was obtained from a man aged 25 to 40 who had recovered from COVID-19. This rearrangement joins TRBV6-5 to TRBJ2-1, with D possibly being TRBD1 (5 bases). Material: PBMCs or T cells enriched from blood (not recorded which). Here the CDR3 reads CASSYSTDSYNEQFF. The DNA of the CDR3 is TGTGCCAGCAGCTATTCGACAGATTCCTACAATGAGCAGTTCTTC.